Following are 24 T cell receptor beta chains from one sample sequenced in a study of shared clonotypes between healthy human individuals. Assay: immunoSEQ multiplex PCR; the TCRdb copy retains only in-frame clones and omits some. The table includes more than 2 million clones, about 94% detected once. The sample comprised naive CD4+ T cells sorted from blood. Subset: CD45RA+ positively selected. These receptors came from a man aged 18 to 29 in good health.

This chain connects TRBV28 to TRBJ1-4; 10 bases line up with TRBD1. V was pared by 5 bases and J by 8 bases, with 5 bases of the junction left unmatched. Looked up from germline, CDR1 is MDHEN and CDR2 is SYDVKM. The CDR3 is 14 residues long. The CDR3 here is CASSRQGAREKLFF. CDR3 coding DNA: TGTGCCAGCAGTCGACAGGGGGCAAGGGAAAAACTGTTTTTT.

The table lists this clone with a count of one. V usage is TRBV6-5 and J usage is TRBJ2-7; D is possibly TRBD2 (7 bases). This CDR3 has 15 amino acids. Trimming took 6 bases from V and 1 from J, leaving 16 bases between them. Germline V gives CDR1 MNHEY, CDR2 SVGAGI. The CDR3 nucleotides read TGTGCCAGCAGATCTGGCGGGGGCCCTTCCTACGAGCAGTACTTC. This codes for CASRSGGGPSYEQYF.

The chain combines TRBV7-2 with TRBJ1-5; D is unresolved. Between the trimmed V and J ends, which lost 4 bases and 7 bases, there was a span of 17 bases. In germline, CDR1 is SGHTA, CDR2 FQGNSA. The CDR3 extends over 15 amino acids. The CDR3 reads CASSSTGRAGQPQHF. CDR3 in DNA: TGTGCCAGCAGCTCAACCGGAAGGGCCGGACAGCCCCAGCATTTT.

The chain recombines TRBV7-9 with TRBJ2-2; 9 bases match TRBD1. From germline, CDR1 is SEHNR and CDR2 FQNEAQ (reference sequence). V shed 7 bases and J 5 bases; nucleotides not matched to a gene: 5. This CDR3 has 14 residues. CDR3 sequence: CASTGTGWTGELFF. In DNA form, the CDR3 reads TGTGCCAGCACCGGGACAGGGTGGACCGGGGAGCTGTTTTTT. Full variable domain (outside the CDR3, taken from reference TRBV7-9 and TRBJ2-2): DTGVSQNPRHKITKRGQNVTFRCDPISEHNRLYWYRQTLGQGPEFLTYFQNEAQLEKSRLLSDRFSAERPKGSFSTLEIQRTEQGDSAMYLCASTGTGWTGELFFGEGSRLTVL.

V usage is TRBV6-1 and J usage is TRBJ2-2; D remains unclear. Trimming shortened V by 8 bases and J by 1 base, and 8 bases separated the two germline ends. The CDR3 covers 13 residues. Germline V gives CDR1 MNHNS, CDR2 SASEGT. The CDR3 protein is CASDTQNTGELFF. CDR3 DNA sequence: TGTGCCAGCGACACACAGAACACCGGGGAGCTGTTTTTT.

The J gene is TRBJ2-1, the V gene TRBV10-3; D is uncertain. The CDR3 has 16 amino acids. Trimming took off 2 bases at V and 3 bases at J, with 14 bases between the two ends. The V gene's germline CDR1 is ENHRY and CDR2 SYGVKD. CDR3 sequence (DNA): TGTGCCATCAGTGAGGAAAGGGCGGTCGGCTACAATGAGCAGTTCTTC. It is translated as CAISEERAVGYNEQFF.

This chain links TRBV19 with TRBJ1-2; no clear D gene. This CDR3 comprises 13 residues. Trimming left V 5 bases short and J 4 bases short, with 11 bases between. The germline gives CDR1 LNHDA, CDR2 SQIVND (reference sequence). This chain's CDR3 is CASSYGRGYGYTF. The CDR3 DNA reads TGTGCCAGTAGTTATGGGCGAGGCTATGGCTACACCTTC.

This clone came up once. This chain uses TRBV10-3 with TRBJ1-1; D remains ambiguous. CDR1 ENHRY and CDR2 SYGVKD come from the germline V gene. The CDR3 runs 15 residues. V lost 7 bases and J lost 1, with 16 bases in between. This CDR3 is CAITVDGRGNTEAFF. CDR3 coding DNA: TGTGCCATCACCGTGGACGGCCGCGGGAACACTGAAGCTTTCTTT.

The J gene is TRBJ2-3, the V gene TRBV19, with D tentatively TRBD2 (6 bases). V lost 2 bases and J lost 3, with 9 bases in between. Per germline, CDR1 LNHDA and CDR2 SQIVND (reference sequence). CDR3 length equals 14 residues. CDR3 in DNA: TGTGCCAGTAGTATACGGGGGAGGACAGATACGCAGTATTTT. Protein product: CASSIRGRTDTQYF.

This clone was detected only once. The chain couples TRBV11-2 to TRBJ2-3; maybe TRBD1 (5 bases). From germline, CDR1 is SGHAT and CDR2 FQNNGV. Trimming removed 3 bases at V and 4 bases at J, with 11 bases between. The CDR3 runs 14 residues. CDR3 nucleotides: TGTGCCAGCAGCTTTTCTAGGGGTCCAGATACGCAGTATTTT. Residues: CASSFSRGPDTQYF.

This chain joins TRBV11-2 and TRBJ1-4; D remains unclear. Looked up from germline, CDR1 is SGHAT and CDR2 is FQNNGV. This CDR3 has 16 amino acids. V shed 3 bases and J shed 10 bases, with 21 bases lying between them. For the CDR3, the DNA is TGTGCCAGCAGCTTTATATCGCGGAGCGACGGAGGAAAACTGTTTTTT. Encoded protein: CASSFISRSDGGKLFF.

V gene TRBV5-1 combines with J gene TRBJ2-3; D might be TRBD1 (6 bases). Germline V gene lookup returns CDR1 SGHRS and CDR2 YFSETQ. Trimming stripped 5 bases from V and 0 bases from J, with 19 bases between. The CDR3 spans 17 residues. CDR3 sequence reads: CASSHRDNFVSTDTQYF. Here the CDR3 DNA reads TGCGCCAGCAGTCACAGGGATAACTTTGTTAGCACAGATACGCAGTATTTT.

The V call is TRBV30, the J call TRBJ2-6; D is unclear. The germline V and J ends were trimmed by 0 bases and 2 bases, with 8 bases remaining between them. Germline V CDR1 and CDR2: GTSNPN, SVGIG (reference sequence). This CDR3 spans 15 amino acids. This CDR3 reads CAWSVHGTGANVLTF. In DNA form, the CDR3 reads TGTGCCTGGAGTGTACATGGGACTGGGGCCAACGTCCTGACTTTC. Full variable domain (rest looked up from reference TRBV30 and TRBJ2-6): SQTIHQWPATLVQPVGSPLSLECTVEGTSNPNLYWYRQAAGRGLQLLFYSVGIGQISSEVPQNLSASRPQDRQFILSSKKLLLSDSGFYLCAWSVHGTGANVLTFGAGSRLTVL.

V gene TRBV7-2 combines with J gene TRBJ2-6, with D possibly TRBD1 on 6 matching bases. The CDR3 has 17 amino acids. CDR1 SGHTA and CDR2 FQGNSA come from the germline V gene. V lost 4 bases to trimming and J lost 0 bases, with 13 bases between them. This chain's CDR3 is CASSSSTGFSGANVLTF. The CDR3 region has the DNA TGTGCCAGCAGCTCTTCCACAGGGTTCTCTGGGGCCAACGTCCTGACTTTC. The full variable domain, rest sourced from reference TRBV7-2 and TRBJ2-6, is GAGVSQSPSNKVTEKGKDVELRCDPISGHTALYWYRQSLGQGLEFLIYFQGNSAPDKSGLPSDRFSAERTGGSVSTLTIQRTQQEDSAVYLCASSSSTGFSGANVLTFGAGSRLTVL.

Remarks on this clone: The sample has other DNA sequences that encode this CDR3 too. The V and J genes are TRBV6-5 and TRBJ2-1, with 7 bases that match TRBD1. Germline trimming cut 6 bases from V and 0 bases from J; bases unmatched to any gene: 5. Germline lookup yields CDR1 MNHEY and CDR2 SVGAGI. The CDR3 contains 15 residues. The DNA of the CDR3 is TGTGCCAGCAGCCCGACAGGGAGCTCCTACAATGAGCAGTTCTTC. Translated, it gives CASSPTGSSYNEQFF.

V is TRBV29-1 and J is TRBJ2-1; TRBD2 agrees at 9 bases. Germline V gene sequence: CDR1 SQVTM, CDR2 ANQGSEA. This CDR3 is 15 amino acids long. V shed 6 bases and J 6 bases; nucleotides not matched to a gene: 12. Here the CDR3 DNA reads TGCAGCGTGCGTAAGGAGCGGGGGGTCCCCAATGAGCAGTTCTTC. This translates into CSVRKERGVPNEQFF.

CDR3 in DNA: TGTGCCAGCAGCTCCCCGCATGGGGGGCTTGAGACCCAGTACTTC. It codes for CASSSPHGGLETQYF. The chain carries TRBV7-6 and TRBJ2-5, with D perhaps matching TRBD1 or TRBD2 (6 bases each). The germline V and J ends were trimmed by 4 bases and 5 bases, with 17 bases remaining between them. CDR3 length equals 15 residues. Looked up from germline, CDR1 is SGHVS and CDR2 is FNYEAQ.

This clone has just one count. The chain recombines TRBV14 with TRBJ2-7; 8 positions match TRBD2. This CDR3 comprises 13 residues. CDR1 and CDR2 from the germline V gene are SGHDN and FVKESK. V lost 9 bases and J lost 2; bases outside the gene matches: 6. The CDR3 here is CARSREDPYEQYF. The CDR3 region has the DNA TGTGCCAGATCGCGGGAGGACCCCTACGAGCAGTACTTC. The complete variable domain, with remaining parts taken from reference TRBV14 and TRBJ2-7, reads EAGVTQFPSHSVIEKGQTVTLRCDPISGHDNLYWYRRVMGKEIKFLLHFVKESKQDESGMPNNRFLAERTGGTYSTLKVQPAELEDSGVYFCARSREDPYEQYFGPGTRLTVT.

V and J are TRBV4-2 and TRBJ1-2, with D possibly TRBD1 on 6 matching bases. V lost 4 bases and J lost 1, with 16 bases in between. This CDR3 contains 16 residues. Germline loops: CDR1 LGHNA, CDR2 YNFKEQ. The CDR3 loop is CASSPTSGGGNYGYTF. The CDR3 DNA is TGTGCCAGCAGCCCAACCTCGGGGGGCGGTAACTATGGCTACACCTTC.

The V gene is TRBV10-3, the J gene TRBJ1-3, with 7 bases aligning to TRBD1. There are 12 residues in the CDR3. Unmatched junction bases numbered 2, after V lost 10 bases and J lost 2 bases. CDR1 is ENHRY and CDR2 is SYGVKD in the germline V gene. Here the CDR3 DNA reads TGTGCCACAGGGGGGGCTGGAAACACCATATATTTT. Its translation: CATGGAGNTIYF.

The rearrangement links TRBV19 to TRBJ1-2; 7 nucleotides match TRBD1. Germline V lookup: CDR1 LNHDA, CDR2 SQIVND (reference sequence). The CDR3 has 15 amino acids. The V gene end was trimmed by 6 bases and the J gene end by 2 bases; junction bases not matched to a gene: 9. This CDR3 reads CASRGRDSRNYGYTF. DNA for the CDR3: TGTGCCAGTAGAGGCCGGGACAGTCGGAACTATGGCTACACCTTC.

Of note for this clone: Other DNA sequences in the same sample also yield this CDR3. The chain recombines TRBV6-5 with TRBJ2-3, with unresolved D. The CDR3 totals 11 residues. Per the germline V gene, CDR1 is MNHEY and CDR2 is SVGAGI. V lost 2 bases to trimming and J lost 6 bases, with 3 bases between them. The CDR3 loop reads CASSYGDTQYF. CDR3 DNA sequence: TGTGCCAGCAGTTACGGTGATACGCAGTATTTT.

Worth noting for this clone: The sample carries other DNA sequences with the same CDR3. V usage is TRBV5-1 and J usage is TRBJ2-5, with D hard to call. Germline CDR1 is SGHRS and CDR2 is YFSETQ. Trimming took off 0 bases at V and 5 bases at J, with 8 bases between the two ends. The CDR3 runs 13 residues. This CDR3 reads CASSLAAEETQYF. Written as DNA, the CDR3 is TGCGCCAGCAGCTTGGCCGCAGAGGAGACCCAGTACTTC.

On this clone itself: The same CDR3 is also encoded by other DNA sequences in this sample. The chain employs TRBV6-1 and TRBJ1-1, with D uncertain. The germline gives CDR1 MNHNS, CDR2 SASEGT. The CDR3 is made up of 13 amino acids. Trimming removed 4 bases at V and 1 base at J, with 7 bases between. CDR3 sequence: CASSALANTEAFF. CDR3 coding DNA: TGTGCCAGCAGTGCCTTAGCGAACACTGAAGCTTTCTTT.